Listed below are T cell receptor beta chains from one sample, sequenced in a study of monozygotic twins with inflammatory bowel disease. TCRdb reprocessed the 5' RACE reads, keeping one entry per CDR3 protein, no DNA. This sample's table has 80,000 or so distinct CDR3 sequences. Sequencing input: blood. These receptors were collected from a human donor with ulcerative colitis or Crohn's disease, or a healthy co-twin of an affected twin (not recorded which). Both conserved end residues are part of each CDR3. Fields, in order: V gene, J gene, CDR3 protein.

v_gene: TRBV6-5
j_gene: TRBJ1-1
CDR3aa: CASSYRSRTVNTEAFF

v_gene: TRBV7-2
j_gene: TRBJ2-2
CDR3aa: CASSLDYTGELFF

v_gene: TRBV7-6
j_gene: TRBJ2-2
CDR3aa: CASSLMIVSKQPFRGTGELFF

v_gene: TRBV2
j_gene: TRBJ1-5
CDR3aa: CASSENRQGQPQHF

v_gene: TRBV5-1
j_gene: TRBJ1-1
CDR3aa: CASSLLSTGSTEAFF

v_gene: TRBV5-1
j_gene: TRBJ1-1
CDR3aa: CASTTELNTEAFF

v_gene: TRBV7-9
j_gene: TRBJ2-2
CDR3aa: CATLTRGNTGELFF

v_gene: TRBV5-6
j_gene: TRBJ2-1
CDR3aa: CASSFQGGYNEQFF

v_gene: TRBV5-1
j_gene: TRBJ1-1
CDR3aa: CASSLPGTGANTEAFF

v_gene: TRBV7-8
j_gene: TRBJ2-7
CDR3aa: CASSPVRPGSSYEQYF

v_gene: TRBV2
j_gene: TRBJ2-7
CDR3aa: CASIRARLLVNSYEQYF

v_gene: TRBV29-1
j_gene: TRBJ2-3
CDR3aa: CSAEGGGRTDTQYF

v_gene: TRBV27
j_gene: TRBJ1-2
CDR3aa: CASSFRGSYGYTF

v_gene: TRBV20-1
j_gene: TRBJ2-5
CDR3aa: CSAPGQGQETQYF

v_gene: TRBV6-1
j_gene: TRBJ1-6
CDR3aa: CATSRGTGYNSPLHF

v_gene: TRBV7-9
j_gene: TRBJ1-1
CDR3aa: CASNPSPGPWAFF

v_gene: TRBV7-6
j_gene: TRBJ2-2
CDR3aa: CASSLRQDPGELFF

v_gene: TRBV11-2
j_gene: TRBJ1-5
CDR3aa: CASSREMGQPQHF

v_gene: TRBV7-9
j_gene: TRBJ2-1
CDR3aa: CASSPSGTSGHEQFF

v_gene: TRBV20-1
j_gene: TRBJ1-2
CDR3aa: CSARVGLLGYTF

v_gene: TRBV11-3
j_gene: TRBJ2-4
CDR3aa: CASSLGEGMDQYF

v_gene: TRBV5-4
j_gene: TRBJ1-1
CDR3aa: CASSLAAGGEAFF

v_gene: TRBV5-1
j_gene: TRBJ2-1
CDR3aa: CASSRTDNEQFF

v_gene: TRBV3-1
j_gene: TRBJ2-7
CDR3aa: CASSQYGSSYEQYF

v_gene: TRBV20-1
j_gene: TRBJ1-5
CDR3aa: CSARTEYQGLDQPQHF

v_gene: TRBV29-1
j_gene: TRBJ1-1
CDR3aa: CSVEGQGQGTEAFF

v_gene: TRBV4-1
j_gene: TRBJ2-2
CDR3aa: CASSQRTGRTGELFF

v_gene: TRBV2
j_gene: TRBJ2-5
CDR3aa: CASNNLQETQYF

v_gene: TRBV2
j_gene: TRBJ2-1
CDR3aa: CASSLWRDTGRNEQFF

v_gene: TRBV18
j_gene: TRBJ2-2
CDR3aa: CASSYYDDTGELFF

v_gene: TRBV2
j_gene: TRBJ2-7
CDR3aa: CASRALRGEQYF

v_gene: TRBV6-5
j_gene: TRBJ2-7
CDR3aa: CASSYGVVGSYEQYF

v_gene: TRBV20-1
j_gene: TRBJ2-5
CDR3aa: CSASDPLGGETQYF

v_gene: TRBV2
j_gene: TRBJ1-1
CDR3aa: CASRSLTRGTEAFF

v_gene: TRBV20-1
j_gene: TRBJ2-5
CDR3aa: CSALGERETQYF

v_gene: TRBV4-1
j_gene: TRBJ2-3
CDR3aa: CASSLAGSTDTQYF

v_gene: TRBV6-5
j_gene: TRBJ1-5
CDR3aa: CASSYSQGNQPQHF

v_gene: TRBV7-2
j_gene: TRBJ2-6
CDR3aa: CASSTDRGANVLTF

v_gene: TRBV18
j_gene: TRBJ1-5
CDR3aa: CASSPPGSGFNQPQHF

v_gene: TRBV20-1
j_gene: TRBJ1-2
CDR3aa: CSARDGTGGNYGYTF

v_gene: TRBV5-5
j_gene: TRBJ1-1
CDR3aa: CASSLILQGGTEAFF

v_gene: TRBV28
j_gene: TRBJ1-4
CDR3aa: CASSFTGTGDEKLFF

v_gene: TRBV4-2
j_gene: TRBJ2-7
CDR3aa: CASSQDIGGGGEQYF

v_gene: TRBV10-3
j_gene: TRBJ2-4
CDR3aa: CAAGTSGVKNIQYF

v_gene: TRBV7-2
j_gene: TRBJ2-7
CDR3aa: CASSDRGRSYEQYF

v_gene: TRBV5-1
j_gene: TRBJ2-3
CDR3aa: CASSWQWRATDTQYF

v_gene: TRBV6-1
j_gene: TRBJ2-1
CDR3aa: CASSPEAGQGANEQFF

v_gene: TRBV14
j_gene: TRBJ2-1
CDR3aa: CASSLKRGPNNEQFF

v_gene: TRBV12-3/TRBV12-4
j_gene: TRBJ1-5
CDR3aa: CASSFRLQPQHF

v_gene: TRBV5-1
j_gene: TRBJ1-2
CDR3aa: CASSSSGYNYGYTF

v_gene: TRBV20-1
j_gene: TRBJ2-3
CDR3aa: CSARQGIWADTQYF

v_gene: TRBV12-3/TRBV12-4
j_gene: TRBJ2-3
CDR3aa: CASSPGLVFDTQYF

v_gene: TRBV5-4
j_gene: TRBJ1-2
CDR3aa: CASSSGQERTAQGYTF

v_gene: TRBV12-3/TRBV12-4
j_gene: TRBJ1-2
CDR3aa: CASTWTGAPNYGYTF